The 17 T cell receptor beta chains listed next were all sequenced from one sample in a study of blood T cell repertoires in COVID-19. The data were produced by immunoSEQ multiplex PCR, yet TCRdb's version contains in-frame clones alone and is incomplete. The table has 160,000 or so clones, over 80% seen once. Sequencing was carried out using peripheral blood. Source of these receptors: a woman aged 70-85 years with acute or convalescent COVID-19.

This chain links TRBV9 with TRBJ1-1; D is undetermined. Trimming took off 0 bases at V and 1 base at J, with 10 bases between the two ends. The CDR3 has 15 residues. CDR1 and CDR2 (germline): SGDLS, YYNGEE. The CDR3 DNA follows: TGTGCCAGCAGCGTAGGTGCGGCCTCGAACACTGAAGCTTTCTTT. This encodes CASSVGAASNTEAFF.

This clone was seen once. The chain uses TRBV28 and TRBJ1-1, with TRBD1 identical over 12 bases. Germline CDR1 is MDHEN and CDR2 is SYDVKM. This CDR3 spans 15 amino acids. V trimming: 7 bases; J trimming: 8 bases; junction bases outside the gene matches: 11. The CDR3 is CASTSSGTGGNEAFF. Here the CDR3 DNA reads TGTGCCAGCACCTCATCAGGGACAGGGGGCAACGAAGCTTTCTTT.

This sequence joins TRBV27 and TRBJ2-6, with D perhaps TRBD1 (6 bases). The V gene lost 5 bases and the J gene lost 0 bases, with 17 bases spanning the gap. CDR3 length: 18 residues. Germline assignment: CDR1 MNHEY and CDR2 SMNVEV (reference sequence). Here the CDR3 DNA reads TGTGCCAGCAGTCCGAGGACAGCGGTGAACTCTGGGGCCAACGTCCTGACTTTC. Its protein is CASSPRTAVNSGANVLTF.

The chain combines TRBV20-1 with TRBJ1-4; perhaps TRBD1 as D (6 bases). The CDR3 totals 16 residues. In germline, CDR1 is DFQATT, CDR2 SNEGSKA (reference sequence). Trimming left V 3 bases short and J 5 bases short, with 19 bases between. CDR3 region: CSASGSGGRTNEKLFF. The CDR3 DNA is TGCAGTGCTAGTGGGTCCGGGGGGCGGACGAATGAAAAACTGTTTTTT.

Here the CDR3 DNA reads TGTGCCAGCAAAACAGGGGAAGTGCGGACTGAAGCTTTCTTT. This gives the protein CASKTGEVRTEAFF. V gene TRBV28 combines with J gene TRBJ1-1; 7 bases align to TRBD1. The CDR3 is 14 residues long. V lost 7 bases and J lost 5; bases outside the gene matches: 10. Germline V gene data show CDR1 as MDHEN and CDR2 as SYDVKM.

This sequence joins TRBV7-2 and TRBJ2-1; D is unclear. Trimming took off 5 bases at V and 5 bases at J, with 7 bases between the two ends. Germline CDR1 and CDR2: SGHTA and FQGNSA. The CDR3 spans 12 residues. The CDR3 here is CASSREDNEQFF. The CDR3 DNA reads TGTGCCAGCAGCCGAGAGGACAATGAGCAGTTCTTC.

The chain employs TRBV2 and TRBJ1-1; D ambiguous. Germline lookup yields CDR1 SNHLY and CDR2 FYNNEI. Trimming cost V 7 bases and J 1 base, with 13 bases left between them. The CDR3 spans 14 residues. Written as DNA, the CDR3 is TGTGCCAGCATCCGAGGGTTGAGGAACACTGAAGCTTTCTTT. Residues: CASIRGLRNTEAFF.

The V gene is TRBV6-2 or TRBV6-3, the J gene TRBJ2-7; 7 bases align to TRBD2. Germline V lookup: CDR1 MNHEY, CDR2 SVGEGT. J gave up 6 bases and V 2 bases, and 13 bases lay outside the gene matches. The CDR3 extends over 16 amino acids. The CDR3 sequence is CASSYPITDGTTEQYF. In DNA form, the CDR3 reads TGTGCCAGCAGTTACCCTATAACCGACGGGACTACCGAGCAGTACTTC.

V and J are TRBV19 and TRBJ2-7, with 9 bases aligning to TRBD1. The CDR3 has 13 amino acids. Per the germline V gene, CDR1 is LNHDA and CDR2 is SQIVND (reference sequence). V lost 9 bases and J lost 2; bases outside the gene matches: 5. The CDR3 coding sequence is TGTGCCAGCGAGGGACAGGGAACCTACGAGCAGTACTTC. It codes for CASEGQGTYEQYF.

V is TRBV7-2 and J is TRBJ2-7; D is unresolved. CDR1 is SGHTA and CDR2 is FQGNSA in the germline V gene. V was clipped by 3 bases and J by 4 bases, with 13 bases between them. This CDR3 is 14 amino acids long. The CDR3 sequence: CASSFIGKTYEQYF. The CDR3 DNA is TGTGCCAGCAGCTTTATTGGTAAGACTTACGAGCAGTACTTC.

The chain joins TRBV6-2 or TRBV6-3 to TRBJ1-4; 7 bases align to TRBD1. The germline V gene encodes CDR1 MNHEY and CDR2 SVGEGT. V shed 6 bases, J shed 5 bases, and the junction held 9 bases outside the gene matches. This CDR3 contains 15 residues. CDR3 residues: CASSRRDSQNEKLFF. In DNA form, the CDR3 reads TGTGCCAGCAGCCGCCGGGACAGCCAGAATGAAAAACTGTTTTTT.

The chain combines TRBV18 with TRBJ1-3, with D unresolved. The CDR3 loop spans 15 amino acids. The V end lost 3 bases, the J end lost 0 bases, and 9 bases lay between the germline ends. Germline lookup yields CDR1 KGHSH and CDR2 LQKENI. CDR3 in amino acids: CASSPTGSSGNTIYF. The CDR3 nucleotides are TGTGCCAGCTCACCTACCGGGAGCTCTGGAAACACCATATATTTT.

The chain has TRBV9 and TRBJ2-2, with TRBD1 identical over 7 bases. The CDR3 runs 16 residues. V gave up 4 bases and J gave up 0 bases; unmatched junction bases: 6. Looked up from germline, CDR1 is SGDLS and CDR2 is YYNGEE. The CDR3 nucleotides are TGTGCCAGCAGCAATCGACAGGGAGCGAACACCGGGGAGCTGTTTTTT. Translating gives CASSNRQGANTGELFF.

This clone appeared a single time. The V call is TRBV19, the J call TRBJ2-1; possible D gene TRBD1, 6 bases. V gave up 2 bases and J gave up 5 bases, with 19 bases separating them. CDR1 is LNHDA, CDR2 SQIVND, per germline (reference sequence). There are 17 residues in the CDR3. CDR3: CASSIIGGSSGNNEQFF. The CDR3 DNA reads TGTGCCAGTAGTATAATAGGGGGATCAAGCGGCAACAATGAGCAGTTCTTC. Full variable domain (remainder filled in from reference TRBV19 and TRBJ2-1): DGGITQSPKYLFRKEGQNVTLSCEQNLNHDAMYWYRQDPGQGLRLIYYSQIVNDFQKGDIAEGYSVSREKKESFPLTVTSAQKNPTAFYLCASSIIGGSSGNNEQFFGPGTRLTVL.

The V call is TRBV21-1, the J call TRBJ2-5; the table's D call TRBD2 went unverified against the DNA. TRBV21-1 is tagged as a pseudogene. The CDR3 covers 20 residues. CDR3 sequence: CASSNCLLGGFKFVRETQYF. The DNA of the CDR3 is TGTGCCAGCAGCAATTGTCTATTAGGAGGGTTTAAGTTCGTAAGGGAGACCCAGTACTTC.

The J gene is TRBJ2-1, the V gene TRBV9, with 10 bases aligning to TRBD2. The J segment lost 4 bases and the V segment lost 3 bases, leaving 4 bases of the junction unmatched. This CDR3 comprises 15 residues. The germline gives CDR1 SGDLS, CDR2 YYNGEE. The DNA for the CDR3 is TGTGCCAGCAGCGGATGGACTAGCGGATACAATGAGCAGTTCTTC. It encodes CASSGWTSGYNEQFF.

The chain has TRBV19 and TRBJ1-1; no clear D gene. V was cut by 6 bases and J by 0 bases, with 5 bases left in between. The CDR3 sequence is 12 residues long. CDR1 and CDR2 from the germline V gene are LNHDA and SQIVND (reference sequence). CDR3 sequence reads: CASSFLNTEAFF. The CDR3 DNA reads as TGTGCCAGTAGCTTCCTGAACACTGAAGCTTTCTTT. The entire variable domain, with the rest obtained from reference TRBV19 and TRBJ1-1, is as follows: DGGITQSPKYLFRKEGQNVTLSCEQNLNHDAMYWYRQDPGQGLRLIYYSQIVNDFQKGDIAEGYSVSREKKESFPLTVTSAQKNPTAFYLCASSFLNTEAFFGQGTRLTVV.